The table lists the clone carrying this T cell receptor beta chain with many counts. Antigen: not known. The entry originates in a study of identical twins. Study observations and caveats: Partly confounded zero-insertion analyses could result from invariant MAIT and iNKT cells. Cord blood beta clonotypes present at high abundance carried fewer insertions; no such pattern appeared in memory repertoires.

Germline V gene sequence: CDR1 MNHEY, CDR2 SVGEGT. CDR3 length: 16 residues. Trimming took 2 bases from V and 2 from J, leaving 16 bases between them. TCRdb redid the calling of the 5' RACE reads with MiXCR, one entry per CDR3 protein. The sample lists approximately 230,000 distinct CDR3 sequences; 5% to 7% were seen once. This same sample was also part of a study on T cells expressing NK-cell markers. As that study records: NKG2C+ dominant clonotype frequencies in 5 or 6 donors were about 1.0-7.5% of CD8+ T cells. Also leading the CD3+CD56-NKG2C+ fraction in several donors were these clonotypes.

The clonotype was recovered from a woman in her late teens or twenties in good health. This chain uses TRBV6-2 or TRBV6-3 with TRBJ2-7; the D is unclear. The sequenced sample consisted of CD8+ T cells sorted from blood. As DNA, the CDR3 is TGTGCCAGCAGTTACCCTCAGCGAGATGGAGCCTACGAGCAGTACTTC. It codes for CASSYPQRDGAYEQYF.